This T cell receptor beta chain was sequenced for a study of blood T cell repertoires in COVID-19 (dated by TCRdb to 2018 to 2020). Broadly, across the study: The collaborator samples originated in the United States, Italy and Spain and spanned the acute and convalescent phases of COVID-19. Where available, HLA class I and class II types were taken from metadata supplied by the sample provider and were not determined by assay-based typing. A freely available public database, intended as a resource for researchers studying the immune response to SARS-CoV-2, is where the repertoires were released. Samples came from the ongoing ImmuneRACE study (first 160 participants) plus 1,254 subjects from 6 global collaborators. A de-identified subject ID, COVID-19 status, age in years and sex were almost always included in the sample metadata. The prospective study material was composed of cDNA or gDNA derived from T cells, B-cell-depleted T cells, or PBMCs. The dataset comprised deeply sampled blood TCRbeta repertoires from subjects exposed to, actively infected with, or recovered from COVID-19.

Whole blood was collected in K2EDTA tubes by collaborating institutions according to the institutions' own protocols. For TCRbeta analysis, collaborators shipped samples as frozen whole blood, isolated PBMCs, or DNA extracted from either of those sample types. As regards this clone: Its antigen is still unknown. It has no much larger one-base neighbor in the sample; base qualities were not kept.

TCRbeta CDR3 regions were amplified from genomic DNA by means of the immunoSEQ Assay, a bias-controlled multiplex PCR. The authors' pipeline ran thus. Within the assay, amplification of reference gene primers was used to estimate how many nucleated cells each sample contained. Sequence reads were collapsed and filtered to measure the absolute abundance of every unique TCRbeta CDR3 rearrangement. Productive Simpson clonality was computed per sample as the square root of Simpson's diversity index over productive rearrangements. The table was pulled from immuneACCESS by TCRdb, which kept in-frame rearrangements only. Such tables lose some clones; where checked, under half of the loss comes from unresolved V genes, and the rest has no known cause. D and trimming come from the DNA, and the V and J calls and clone size come from that table. In this sample the table shows fewer than 300,000 clones, nearly 90% of which occur a single time. Roughly 0.8% of the sample belongs to the ten largest clones.

From the germline V gene (reference sequence), CDR1 is LNHDA and CDR2 is SQIVND. Measured from the cysteine to the phenylalanine, the CDR3 is 16 residues long. Only the CDR3 DNA is retained, 48 bases long and in frame from the first base. V is clipped by 4 bases and J by 2 bases, and the sequence between their germline boundaries is 15 bases long. Findings and caveats that apply to the study as a whole: The amount of clinical and demographic metadata varied by source and participant and was provided uncurated.

Sequenced sample: peripheral blood. Rearrangement joined TRBV19 to TRBJ1-5; no D gene call is confident. This receptor was identified in a woman in her twenties or thirties with acute or convalescent COVID-19. The sequenced DNA: TGTGCCAGTAGTAACTCCGGGGTCAGTGGCAATCAGCCCCAGCATTTT. This encodes CASSNSGVSGNQPQHF.